The subject of this entry is one T cell receptor (beta chain). CDR3 length equals 13 residues. CDR1 SGHTA and CDR2 FQGNSA come from the germline V gene. With V trimmed by 6 bases and J by 7 bases, 6 bases remained unmatched. This record comes from a study of blood T cell repertoires in COVID-19. Study-wide background: Collection of acute and convalescent COVID-19 samples took place in the United States, Italy and Spain. PBMCs, B-cell-depleted T cells, or T cells provided the cDNA or gDNA that made up the material.

Original methodology: Cell counts per sample came from amplifying reference gene primers. This table comes from immunoSEQ multiplex PCR, and its TCRdb copy is limited to in-frame clones, with some not included. From that table come the V and J calls and clone size; the DNA was used to work out D and trimming. The repertoire holds under 350,000 clones, 86% seen once, with about 4% in the top ten. The TCR sequence derives from a man aged 18 to 29 with active or convalescent COVID-19. Sequencing was carried out using peripheral blood. The chain has TRBV7-2 and TRBJ1-5; 7 bases align to TRBD1. The CDR3 is CASRPDRDQPQHF. The CDR3 bases are TGTGCCAGCAGACCAGACAGGGACCAGCCCCAGCATTTT.